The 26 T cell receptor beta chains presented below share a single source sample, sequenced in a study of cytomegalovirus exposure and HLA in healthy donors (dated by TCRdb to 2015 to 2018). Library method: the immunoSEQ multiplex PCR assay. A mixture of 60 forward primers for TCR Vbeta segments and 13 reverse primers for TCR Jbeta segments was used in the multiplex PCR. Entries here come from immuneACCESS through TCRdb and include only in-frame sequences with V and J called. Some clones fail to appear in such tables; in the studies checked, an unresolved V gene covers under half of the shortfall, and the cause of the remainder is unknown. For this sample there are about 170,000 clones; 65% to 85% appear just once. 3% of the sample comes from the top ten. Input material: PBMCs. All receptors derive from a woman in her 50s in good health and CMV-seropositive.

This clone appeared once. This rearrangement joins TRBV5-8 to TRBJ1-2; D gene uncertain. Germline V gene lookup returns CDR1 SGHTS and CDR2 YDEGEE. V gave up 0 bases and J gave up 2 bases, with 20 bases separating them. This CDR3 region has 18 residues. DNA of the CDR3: TGTGCCAGCAGCTTGGGTGGAGGAGTCCCCCACTCCAACTATGGCTACACCTTC. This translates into CASSLGGGVPHSNYGYTF.

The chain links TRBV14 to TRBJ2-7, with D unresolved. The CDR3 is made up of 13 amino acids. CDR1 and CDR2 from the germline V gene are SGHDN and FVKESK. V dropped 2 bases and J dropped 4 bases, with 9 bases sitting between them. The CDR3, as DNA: TGTGCCAGCAGCCAAAGCCTTTGGTACGAGCAGTACTTC. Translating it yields CASSQSLWYEQYF.

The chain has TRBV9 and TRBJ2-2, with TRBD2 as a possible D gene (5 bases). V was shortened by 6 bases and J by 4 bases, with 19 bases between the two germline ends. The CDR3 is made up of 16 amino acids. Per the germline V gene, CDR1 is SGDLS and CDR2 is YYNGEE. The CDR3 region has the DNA TGTGCCAGCACCGAGACGGTGGGAGAGGGCACCGGGGAGCTGTTTTTT. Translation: CASTETVGEGTGELFF.

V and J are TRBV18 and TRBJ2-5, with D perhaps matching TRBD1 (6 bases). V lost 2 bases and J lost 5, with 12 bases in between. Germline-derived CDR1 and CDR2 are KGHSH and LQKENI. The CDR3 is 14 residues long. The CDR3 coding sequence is TGTGCCAGCTCACCAAGGGGGTCTGGGGAGACCCAGTACTTC. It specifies CASSPRGSGETQYF.

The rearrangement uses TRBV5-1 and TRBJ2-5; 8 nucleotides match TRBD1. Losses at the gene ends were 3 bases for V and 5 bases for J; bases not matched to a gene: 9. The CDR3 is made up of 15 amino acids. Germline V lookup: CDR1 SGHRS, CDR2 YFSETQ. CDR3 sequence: CASSSGQAFIETQYF. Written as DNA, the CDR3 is TGCGCCAGCAGCTCGGGACAGGCTTTTATCGAGACCCAGTACTTC.

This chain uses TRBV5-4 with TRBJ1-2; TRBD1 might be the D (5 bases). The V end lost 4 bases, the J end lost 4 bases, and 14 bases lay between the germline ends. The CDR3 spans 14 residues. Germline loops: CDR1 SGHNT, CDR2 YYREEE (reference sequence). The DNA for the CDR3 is TGTGCCAGCAGCAGTAGGGGTCTTCGCTATGGCTACACCTTC. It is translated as CASSSRGLRYGYTF.

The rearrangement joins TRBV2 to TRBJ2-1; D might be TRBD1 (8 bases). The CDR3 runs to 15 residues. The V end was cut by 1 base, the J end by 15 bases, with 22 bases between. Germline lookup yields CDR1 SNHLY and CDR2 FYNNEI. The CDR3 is CASSEGTGTTNGLFF. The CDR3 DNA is TGTGCCAGCAGTGAAGGGACAGGGACTACAAACGGTCTGTTCTTC.

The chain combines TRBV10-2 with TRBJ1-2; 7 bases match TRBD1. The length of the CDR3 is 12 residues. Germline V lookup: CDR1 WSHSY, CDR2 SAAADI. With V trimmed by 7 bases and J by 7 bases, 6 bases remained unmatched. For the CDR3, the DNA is TGCGCCAGCATGTCAGGGGGTACTGGCTACACCTTC. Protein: CASMSGGTGYTF.

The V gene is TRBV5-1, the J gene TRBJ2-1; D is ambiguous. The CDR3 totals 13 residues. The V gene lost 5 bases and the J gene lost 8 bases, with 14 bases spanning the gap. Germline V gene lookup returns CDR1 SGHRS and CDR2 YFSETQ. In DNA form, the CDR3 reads TGCGCCAGCAGTATCGTATCCTCGGATGAGCAGTTCTTC. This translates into CASSIVSSDEQFF.

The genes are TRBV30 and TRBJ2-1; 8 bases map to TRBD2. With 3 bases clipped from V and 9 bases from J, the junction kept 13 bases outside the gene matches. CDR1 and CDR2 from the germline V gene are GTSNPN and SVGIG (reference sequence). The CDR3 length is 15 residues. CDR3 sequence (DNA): TGTGCCTGGAGACCACCAACGGGGGGGCTCGGTGAGCAGTTCTTC. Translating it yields CAWRPPTGGLGEQFF.

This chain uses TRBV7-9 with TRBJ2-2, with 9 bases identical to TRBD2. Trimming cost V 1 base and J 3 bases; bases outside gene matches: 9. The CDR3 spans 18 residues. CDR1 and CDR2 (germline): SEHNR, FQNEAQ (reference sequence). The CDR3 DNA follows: TGTGCCAGCAGCTTAGAGGAAAGAGCGGGGGGACACACCGGGGAGCTGTTTTTT. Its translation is CASSLEERAGGHTGELFF.

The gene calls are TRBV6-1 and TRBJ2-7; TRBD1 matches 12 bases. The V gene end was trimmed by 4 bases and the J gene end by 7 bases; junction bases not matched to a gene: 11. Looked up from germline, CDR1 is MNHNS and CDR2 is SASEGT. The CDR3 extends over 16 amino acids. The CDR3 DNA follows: TGTGCCAGCAGTGTAGGACCGGGACAGGGGGCTCGGGAGCAGTACTTC. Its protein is CASSVGPGQGAREQYF.

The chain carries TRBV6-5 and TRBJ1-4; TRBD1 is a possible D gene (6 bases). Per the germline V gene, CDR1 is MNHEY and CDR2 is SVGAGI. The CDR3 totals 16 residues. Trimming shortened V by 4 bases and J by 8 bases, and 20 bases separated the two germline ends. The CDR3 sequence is CASSSTGYPPGEKLFF. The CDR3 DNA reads TGTGCCAGCAGTTCGACAGGTTATCCCCCCGGCGAAAAACTGTTTTTT.

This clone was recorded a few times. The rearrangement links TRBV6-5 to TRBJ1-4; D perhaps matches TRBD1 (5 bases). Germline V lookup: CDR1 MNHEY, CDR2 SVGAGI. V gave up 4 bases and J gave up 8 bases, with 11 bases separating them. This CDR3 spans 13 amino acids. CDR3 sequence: CASSSQGGEKLFF. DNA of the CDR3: TGTGCCAGCAGTTCCCAGGGAGGCGAAAAACTGTTTTTT.

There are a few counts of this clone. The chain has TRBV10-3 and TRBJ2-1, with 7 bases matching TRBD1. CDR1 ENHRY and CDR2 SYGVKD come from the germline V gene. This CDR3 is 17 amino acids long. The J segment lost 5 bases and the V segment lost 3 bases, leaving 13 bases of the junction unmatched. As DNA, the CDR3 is TGTGCCATCAGTGACCCGAACAGGGGACGGACCGACAATGAGCAGTTCTTC. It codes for CAISDPNRGRTDNEQFF.

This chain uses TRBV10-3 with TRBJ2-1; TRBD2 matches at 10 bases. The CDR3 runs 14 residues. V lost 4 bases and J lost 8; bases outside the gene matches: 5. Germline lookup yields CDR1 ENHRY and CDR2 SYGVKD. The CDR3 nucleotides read TGTGCCATCAGTGGGACTAGCGGTACTCATGAGCAGTTCTTC. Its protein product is CAISGTSGTHEQFF.

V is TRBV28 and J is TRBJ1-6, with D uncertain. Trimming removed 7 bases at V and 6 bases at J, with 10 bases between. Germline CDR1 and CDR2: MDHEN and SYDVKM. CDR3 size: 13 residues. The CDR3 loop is CASNGGSNSPLHF. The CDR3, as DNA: TGTGCCAGCAACGGAGGCAGTAATTCACCCCTCCACTTT.

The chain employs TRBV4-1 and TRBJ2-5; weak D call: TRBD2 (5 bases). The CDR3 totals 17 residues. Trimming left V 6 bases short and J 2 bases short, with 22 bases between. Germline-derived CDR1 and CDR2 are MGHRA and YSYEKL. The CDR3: CASRDKGSGTSQETQYF. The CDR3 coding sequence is TGCGCCAGCAGGGATAAGGGCAGCGGCACATCACAAGAGACCCAGTACTTC.

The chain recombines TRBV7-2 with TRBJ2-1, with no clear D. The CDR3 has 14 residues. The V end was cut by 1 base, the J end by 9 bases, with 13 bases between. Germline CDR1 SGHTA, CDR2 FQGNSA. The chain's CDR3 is CASSLDRVMGEQFF. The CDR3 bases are TGTGCCAGCAGCTTAGATCGGGTGATGGGTGAGCAGTTCTTC.

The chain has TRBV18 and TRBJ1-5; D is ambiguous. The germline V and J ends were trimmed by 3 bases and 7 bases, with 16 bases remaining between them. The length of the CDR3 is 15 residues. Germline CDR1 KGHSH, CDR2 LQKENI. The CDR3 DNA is TGTGCCAGCTCACCTACGGAGGGATTCAGCCAGCCCCAGCATTTT. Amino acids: CASSPTEGFSQPQHF.

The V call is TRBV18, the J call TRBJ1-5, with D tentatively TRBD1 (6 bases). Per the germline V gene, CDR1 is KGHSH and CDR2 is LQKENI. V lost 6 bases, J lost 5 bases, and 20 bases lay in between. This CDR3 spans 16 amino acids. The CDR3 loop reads CASSHYRDRTDQPQHF. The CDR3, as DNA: TGTGCCAGCTCCCACTACAGGGATCGGACAGATCAGCCCCAGCATTTT.

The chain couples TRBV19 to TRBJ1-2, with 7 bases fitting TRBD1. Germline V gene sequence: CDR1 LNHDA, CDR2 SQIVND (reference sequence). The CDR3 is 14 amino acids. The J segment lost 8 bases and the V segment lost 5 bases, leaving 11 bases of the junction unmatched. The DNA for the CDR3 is TGTGCCAGTAGTCTTCGGGCCAAGGGGGCCGGCTACACCTTC. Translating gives CASSLRAKGAGYTF.

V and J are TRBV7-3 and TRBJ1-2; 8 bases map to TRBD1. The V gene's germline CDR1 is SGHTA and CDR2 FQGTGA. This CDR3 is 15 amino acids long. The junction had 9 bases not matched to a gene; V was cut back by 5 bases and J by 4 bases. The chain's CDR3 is CASSPGQERGYGYTF. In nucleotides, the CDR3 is TGTGCCAGCAGCCCGGGACAGGAGAGGGGCTATGGCTACACCTTC.

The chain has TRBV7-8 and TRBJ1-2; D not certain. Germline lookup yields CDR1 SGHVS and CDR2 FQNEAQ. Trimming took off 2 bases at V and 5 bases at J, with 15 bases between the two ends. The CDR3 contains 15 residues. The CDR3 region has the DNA TGTGCCAGCAGCTTACGCCAGTCGGGGAGTTATGGCTACACCTTC. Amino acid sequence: CASSLRQSGSYGYTF.

The CDR3 sequence: CASSQGTSGDQETQYF. The CDR3 nucleotides are TGCGCCAGCAGTCAGGGGACTAGCGGGGACCAAGAGACCCAGTACTTC. V usage is TRBV23-1 and J usage is TRBJ2-5; 13 nucleotides align to TRBD2. TRBV23-1 is filed as an ORF, its function uncertain. V shed 3 bases, J shed 0 bases, and the junction held 1 base outside the gene matches. The CDR3 is made up of 16 amino acids.

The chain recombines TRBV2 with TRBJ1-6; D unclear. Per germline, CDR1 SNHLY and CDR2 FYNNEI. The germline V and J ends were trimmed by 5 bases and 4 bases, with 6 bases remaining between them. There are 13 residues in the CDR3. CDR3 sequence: CASSTDYNSPLHF. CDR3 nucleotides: TGTGCCAGCAGTACTGATTATAATTCACCCCTCCACTTT.